The present entry profiles one T cell receptor (beta chain) with its context. The sample originates from a study of blood T cell repertoires in COVID-19. Study summary: Sources were T cells, B-cell-depleted T cells, or PBMCs; the material itself was cDNA or gDNA.

Per the original methods: Amplified reference gene primers provided the basis for estimating nucleated cell counts. Clones were read by immunoSEQ multiplex PCR, and TCRdb kept only the in-frame ones, dropping some. V and J calls and clone size are given by that table; D and trimming were obtained from the DNA. Among about 40,000 clones listed, more than 65% were seen once. The CDR3 is 16 amino acids. Germline CDR1 is GTSNPN and CDR2 is SVGIG (reference sequence). V was pared by 5 bases and J by 4 bases, with 12 bases of the junction left unmatched. The sequence derives from a woman between 65 and 79 years old with acute or convalescent COVID-19. This chain joins TRBV30 and TRBJ1-4, with 8 positions matching TRBD1. The sequenced sample consisted of peripheral blood. CDR3 amino acids: CAWRSGGAGLNEKLFF. The CDR3 nucleotides read TGTGCCTGGCGGTCAGGGGGCGCGGGGCTTAATGAAAAACTGTTTTTT.